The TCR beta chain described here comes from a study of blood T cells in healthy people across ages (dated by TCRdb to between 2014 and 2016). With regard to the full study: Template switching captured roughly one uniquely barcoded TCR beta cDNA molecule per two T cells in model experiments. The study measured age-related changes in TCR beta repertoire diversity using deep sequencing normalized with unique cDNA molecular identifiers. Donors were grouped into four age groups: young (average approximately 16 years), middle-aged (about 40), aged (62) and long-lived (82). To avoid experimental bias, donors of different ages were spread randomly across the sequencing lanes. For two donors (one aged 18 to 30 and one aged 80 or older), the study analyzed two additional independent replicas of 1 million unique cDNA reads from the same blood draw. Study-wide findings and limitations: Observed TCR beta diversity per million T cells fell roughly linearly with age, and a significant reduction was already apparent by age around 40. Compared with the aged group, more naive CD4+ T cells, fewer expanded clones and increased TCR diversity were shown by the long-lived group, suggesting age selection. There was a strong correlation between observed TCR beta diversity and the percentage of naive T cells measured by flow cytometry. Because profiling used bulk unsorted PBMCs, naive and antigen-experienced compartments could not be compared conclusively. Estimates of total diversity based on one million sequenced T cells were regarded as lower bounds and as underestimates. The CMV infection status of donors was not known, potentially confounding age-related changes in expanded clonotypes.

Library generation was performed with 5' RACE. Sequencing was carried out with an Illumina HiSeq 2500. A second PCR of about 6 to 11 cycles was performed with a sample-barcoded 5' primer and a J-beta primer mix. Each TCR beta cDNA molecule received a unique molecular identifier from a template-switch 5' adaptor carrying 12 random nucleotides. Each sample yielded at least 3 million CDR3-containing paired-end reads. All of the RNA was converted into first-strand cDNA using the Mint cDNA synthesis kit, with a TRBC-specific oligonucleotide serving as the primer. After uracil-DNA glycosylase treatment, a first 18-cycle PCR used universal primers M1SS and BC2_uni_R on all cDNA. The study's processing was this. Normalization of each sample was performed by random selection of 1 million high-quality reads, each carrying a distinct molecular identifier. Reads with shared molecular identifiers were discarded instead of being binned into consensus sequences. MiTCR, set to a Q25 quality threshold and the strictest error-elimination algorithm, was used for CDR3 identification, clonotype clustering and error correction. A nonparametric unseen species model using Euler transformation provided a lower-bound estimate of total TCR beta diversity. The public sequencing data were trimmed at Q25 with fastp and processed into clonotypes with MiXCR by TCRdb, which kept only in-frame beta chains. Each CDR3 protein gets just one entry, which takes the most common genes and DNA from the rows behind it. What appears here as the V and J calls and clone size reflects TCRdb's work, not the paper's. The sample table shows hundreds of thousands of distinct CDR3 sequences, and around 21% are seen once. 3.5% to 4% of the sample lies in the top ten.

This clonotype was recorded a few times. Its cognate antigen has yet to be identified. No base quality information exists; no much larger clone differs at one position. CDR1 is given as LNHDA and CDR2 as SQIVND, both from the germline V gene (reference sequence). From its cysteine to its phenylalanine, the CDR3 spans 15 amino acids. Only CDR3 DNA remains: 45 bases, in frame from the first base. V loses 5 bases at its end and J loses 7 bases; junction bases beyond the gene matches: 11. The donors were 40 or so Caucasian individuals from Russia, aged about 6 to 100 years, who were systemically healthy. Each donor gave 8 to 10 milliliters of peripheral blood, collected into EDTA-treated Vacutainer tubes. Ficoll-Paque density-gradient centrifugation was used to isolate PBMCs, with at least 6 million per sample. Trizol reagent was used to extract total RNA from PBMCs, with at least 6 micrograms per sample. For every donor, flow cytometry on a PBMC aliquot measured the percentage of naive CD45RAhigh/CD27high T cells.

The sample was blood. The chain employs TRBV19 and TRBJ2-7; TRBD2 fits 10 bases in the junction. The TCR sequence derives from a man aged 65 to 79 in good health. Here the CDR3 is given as CASSLGTSASGEQYF. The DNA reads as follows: TGTGCCAGTAGTCTCGGGACTAGCGCTTCGGGGGAGCAGTACTTC.